These 12 T cell receptor beta chains share one sample of origin, sequenced in a study of human T cells and chemical hapten exposure. Time point given: pre-sensitization, week 0. Noted treatment: therapeutic diphenylcyclopropenone sensitization with weekly scalp DPC. TCRdb re-analysed the RACE reads in MiXCR, keeping a single row per CDR3 protein. Here the sample spans around 57,000 distinct CDR3 sequences, roughly 10% being singletons. This material consisted of whole blood, taken in connection with sensitization to the hapten diphenylcyclopropenone (DPC). The receptors originated from a woman between 40 and 55 years old with alopecia areata. Some clones in this sample may be carry-over from other donors' samples.

This CDR3 reads CASSSPGQGDHSPLHF. DNA of the CDR3: TGTGCCAGCAGTTCCCCGGGACAGGGGGATCATTCACCCCTCCACTTT. The rearrangement joins TRBV28 to TRBJ1-6, with 11 bases fitting TRBD1. This CDR3 is built from 16 residues. J was trimmed by 8 bases and V by 4 bases; bases with no gene match: 7. In germline, CDR1 is MDHEN, CDR2 SYDVKM.

The rearrangement uses TRBV29-1 and TRBJ2-5; D unresolved. Germline V gene data show CDR1 as SQVTM and CDR2 as ANQGSEA. There are 13 residues in the CDR3. V lost 4 bases and J lost 9, with 18 bases in between. CDR3 region: CSVAHPRDTAQYF. The CDR3 DNA reads as TGCAGCGTTGCTCACCCTAGGGATACGGCCCAGTACTTC. Full variable domain (outside the CDR3, taken from reference TRBV29-1 and TRBJ2-5): SAVISQKPSRDICQRGTSLTIQCQVDSQVTMMFWYRQQPGQSLTLIATANQGSEATYESGFVIDKFPISRPNLTFSTLTVSNMSPEDSSIYLCSVAHPRDTAQYFGPGTRLLVL.

The rearrangement uses TRBV5-8 and TRBJ2-5; D uncertain. CDR1 and CDR2 (germline): SGHTS, YDEGEE. Trimming cost V 2 bases and J 5 bases, with 4 bases left between them. The length of the CDR3 is 11 residues. CDR3 bases: TGTGCCAGCAGCTTTCGGGAGACCCAGTACTTC. This translates into CASSFRETQYF.

A few counts support this clonotype. The chain joins TRBV7-2 to TRBJ2-5; 12 nucleotides agree with TRBD2. With 5 bases clipped from V and 1 base from J, the junction kept 5 bases outside the gene matches. CDR1 SGHTA and CDR2 FQGNSA come from the germline V gene. The CDR3 is 16 residues long. CDR3 nucleotides: TGTGCCAGCAGCACACCGGGACTAGCGGGCCAAGAGACCCAGTACTTC. Amino acid sequence: CASSTPGLAGQETQYF.

This chain links TRBV27 with TRBJ2-7, with D uncertain. There are 12 residues in the CDR3. Germline V gene data show CDR1 as MNHEY and CDR2 as SMNVEV (reference sequence). Between the trimmed V and J ends, which lost 4 bases and 5 bases, there was a span of 9 bases. The chain's CDR3 is CASSSGSDEQYF. The CDR3 coding sequence is TGTGCCAGCAGTTCTGGGTCGGACGAGCAGTACTTC.

This clonotype showed up just a few times. The rearrangement links TRBV5-4 to TRBJ2-5, with D hard to call. The V and J ends lost 2 bases and 7 bases respectively, with 18 bases between them. The CDR3 has 15 residues. Germline CDR1 and CDR2: SGHNT and YYREEE (reference sequence). The DNA for the CDR3 is TGTGCCAGCAGCTTTAGTACCCAGCGCCCGGGGACCCAGTACTTC. Translation: CASSFSTQRPGTQYF. Filled out from reference TRBV5-4 and TRBJ2-5, the complete variable domain reads ETGVTQSPTHLIKTRGQQVTLRCSSQSGHNTVSWYQQALGQGPQFIFQYYREEENGRGNFPPRFSGLQFPNYSSELNVNALELDDSALYLCASSFSTQRPGTQYFGPGTRLLVL.

Ten or more counts support this clonotype. The chain couples TRBV14 to TRBJ2-7, with 8 bases fitting TRBD2. Germline V gene sequence: CDR1 SGHDN, CDR2 FVKESK. The CDR3 contains 14 residues. The V segment lost 3 bases and the J segment 9 bases; nucleotides outside the gene matches: 10. CDR3 protein: CASSQVPGGRSQYF. The DNA for the CDR3 is TGTGCCAGCAGCCAGGTCCCGGGCGGGAGGTCGCAGTACTTC.

The sample holds many counts of this clonotype. The CDR3 region is CSVEGPGEETQYF. The CDR3 nucleotides are TGCAGCGTTGAAGGTCCAGGGGAAGAGACCCAGTACTTC. The V gene is TRBV29-1, the J gene TRBJ2-5, with D maybe TRBD1 (6 bases). This CDR3 comprises 13 residues. Germline CDR1 is SQVTM and CDR2 is ANQGSEA. V gave up 1 base and J gave up 3 bases, with 9 bases separating them.

This clonotype was found a few times. J is TRBJ2-2 and V is TRBV11-2; either TRBD1 or TRBD2 may supply D (5 bases each). The length of the CDR3 is 15 residues. With 4 bases removed from V and 4 bases from J, the gap between germline ends came to 13 bases. Germline CDR1 and CDR2: SGHAT and FQNNGV. CDR3 residues: CASSSTAGATGELFF. DNA of the CDR3: TGTGCCAGCAGCTCCACAGCCGGGGCCACCGGGGAGCTGTTTTTT.

This clonotype was observed at least ten times. This chain connects TRBV6-5 to TRBJ1-2, with a weak D call TRBD1 (5 bases). Deletions cut 6 bases from V and 4 bases from J, with 24 bases between. Germline V CDR1 and CDR2: MNHEY, SVGAGI. The CDR3 loop spans 17 amino acids. In DNA form, the CDR3 reads TGTGCCAGCAGGGTGGGGAATCAGGGTACCTCCCTCTATGGCTACACCTTC. Residues: CASRVGNQGTSLYGYTF.

This clonotype came up a few times. The chain carries TRBV7-9 and TRBJ1-5; no clear D. The ends were cut back, 4 bases at V and 0 bases at J, with 7 bases in the middle. The germline V gene has CDR1 SEHNR and CDR2 FQNEAQ (reference sequence). This CDR3 comprises 14 residues. In nucleotides, the CDR3 is TGTGCCAGCAGCTCCGACTTTAGCAATCAGCCCCAGCATTTT. Its translation is CASSSDFSNQPQHF.

This clonotype was detected a few times. The chain recombines TRBV28 with TRBJ2-1; 10 bases line up with TRBD2. Germline CDR1 and CDR2: MDHEN and SYDVKM. The V gene end was trimmed by 6 bases and the J gene end by 4 bases; junction bases not matched to a gene: 15. The CDR3 loop spans 18 amino acids. Written as DNA, the CDR3 is TGTGCCAGCAGCCGACTAGGCGGAGCGGGGGGGAGGTACAATGAGCAGTTCTTC. The encoded protein is CASSRLGGAGGRYNEQFF.